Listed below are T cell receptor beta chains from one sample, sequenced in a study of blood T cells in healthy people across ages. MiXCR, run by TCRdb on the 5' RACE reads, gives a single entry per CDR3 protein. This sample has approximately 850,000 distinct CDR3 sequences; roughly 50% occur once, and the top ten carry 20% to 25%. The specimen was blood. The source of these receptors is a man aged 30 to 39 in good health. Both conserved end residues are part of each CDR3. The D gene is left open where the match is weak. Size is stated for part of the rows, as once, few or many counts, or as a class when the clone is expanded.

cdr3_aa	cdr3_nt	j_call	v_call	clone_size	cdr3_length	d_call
CATSYVRRGETQYF	TGTGCCACCAGCTATGTGCGGAGGGGGGAGACCCAGTACTTC	TRBJ2-5	TRBV15	NA	14	NA
CASSDGGAGANVLTF	TGTGCCAGCAGTGACGGCGGGGCTGGGGCCAACGTCCTGACTTTC	TRBJ2-6	TRBV6-2/TRBV6-3	few	15	NA
CSSRGGTGELFF	TGTTCCAGCAGGGGTGGCACCGGGGAGCTGTTTTTT	TRBJ2-2	TRBV7-9	NA	12	NA
CASSSGAGGYTF	TGTGCCAGCAGTTCGGGGGCTGGAGGCTACACCTTC	TRBJ1-2	TRBV6-5	NA	12	NA
CAISEAPLSGYTF	TGTGCCATCAGTGAAGCCCCCCTGAGCGGCTACACCTTC	TRBJ1-2	TRBV10-3	few	13	NA
CASSGTTTDTQYF	TGCGCCAGCAGCGGAACCACCACAGATACGCAGTATTTT	TRBJ2-3	TRBV5-1	NA	13	NA
CASSQAPELGFSYEQYF	TGTGCCAGCAGCCAGGCTCCCGAACTAGGGTTCTCCTACGAGCAGTACTTC	TRBJ2-7	TRBV4-2	once	17	NA
CASSEQVNEQYF	TGTGCCAGCAGTGAACAGGTCAACGAGCAGTACTTC	TRBJ2-7	TRBV6-2/TRBV6-3	NA	12	NA
CSARVWRLNASGGARITDTQYF	TGCAGTGCTAGAGTTTGGAGACTAAATGCCAGCGGGGGGGCCAGGATCACAGATACGCAGTATTTT	TRBJ2-3	TRBV20-1	few	22	TRBD2
CASRGGSYEQYF	TGTGCCAGCAGGGGGGGGTCCTACGAGCAGTACTTC	TRBJ2-7	TRBV6-2/TRBV6-3	many	12	TRBD2
CASSEGDRPQHF	TGTGCCAGCTCCGAAGGTGATCGGCCCCAGCATTTT	TRBJ1-5	TRBV7-2	once	12	NA
CASSLGGGGLETQYF	TGTGCCAGCAGCTTAGGTGGGGGCGGTCTGGAGACCCAGTACTTC	TRBJ2-5	TRBV7-3	NA	15	NA
CASSQGTTQETQYF	TGCGCCAGCAGCCAAGGGACTACACAAGAGACCCAGTACTTC	TRBJ2-5	TRBV4-1	few	14	NA
CSVKAPLNGNEQFF	TGCAGCGTTAAGGCGCCTTTGAATGGGAATGAGCAGTTCTTC	TRBJ2-1	TRBV29-1	NA	14	NA
CASSAALGRAGGEQYF	TGTGCCAGCAGCGCGGCCTTAGGACGGGCGGGTGGAGAGCAGTACTTC	TRBJ2-4	TRBV7-9	NA	16	NA
CSGVSLGTGDRQPQHF	TGCAGCGGGGTCAGCCTCGGGACAGGGGATCGTCAGCCCCAGCATTTT	TRBJ1-5	TRBV29-1	many	16	TRBD1
CASSLAWWSSSGGGSYNEQFF	TGTGCCAGCAGCTTAGCCTGGTGGTCATCAAGCGGGGGGGGCTCCTACAATGAGCAGTTCTTC	TRBJ2-1	TRBV7-2	NA	21	TRBD2
CSVVRGDTEAFF	TGCAGCGTTGTCAGGGGGGACACTGAAGCTTTCTTT	TRBJ1-1	TRBV29-1	NA	12	TRBD1
CASSQDRSSGGLTDTQYF	TGCGCCAGCAGCCAAGATCGGTCGAGCGGAGGTCTCACAGATACGCAGTATTTT	TRBJ2-3	TRBV4-3	NA	18	NA
CASSQNEGGSEQFF	TGTGCCAGCAGCCAGAATGAAGGAGGAAGCGAGCAGTTCTTC	TRBJ2-1	TRBV7-2	NA	14	NA
CSGALGDTQYF	TGCAGCGGGGCCTTGGGAGATACGCAGTATTTT	TRBJ2-3	TRBV29-1	few	11	NA
CASSPATGLNTEAFF	TGTGCCAGCTCACCTGCCACAGGTTTAAACACTGAAGCTTTCTTT	TRBJ1-1	TRBV18	NA	15	NA
CATQTTSGTLDYNEQFF	TGTGCCACCCAGACGACTAGCGGGACCTTGGACTACAATGAGCAGTTCTTC	TRBJ2-1	TRBV27	NA	17	TRBD2
CASSQGASGSYEQYF	TGTGCCAGCAGTCAGGGGGCTAGCGGGAGCTACGAGCAGTACTTC	TRBJ2-7	TRBV6-6	few	15	TRBD2
CASSQENLAGGPGEQFF	TGCGCCAGCAGCCAAGAGAATCTAGCGGGGGGGCCGGGTGAGCAGTTCTTC	TRBJ2-1	TRBV4-3	NA	17	TRBD2
CASRTGRYYGYTF	TGTGCCAGCAGAACTGGACGGTACTATGGCTACACCTTC	TRBJ1-2	TRBV12-3/TRBV12-4	few	13	NA
CASSSGLQYLNEQFF	TGTGCCAGCAGCTCGGGACTCCAATATCTGAATGAGCAGTTCTTC	TRBJ2-1	TRBV7-2	few	15	NA
CASSKGSRLAGAYEQYF	TGCGCCAGCAGCAAAGGATCCCGACTAGCGGGAGCCTACGAGCAGTACTTC	TRBJ2-7	TRBV21-1	NA	17	NA
CASSQSRVRREAKNIQYF	TGTGCCAGCAGCCAATCCCGGGTCCGGCGGGAGGCCAAAAACATTCAGTACTTC	TRBJ2-4	TRBV4-2	NA	18	TRBD2
CAWSAVTYNSPLHF	TGTGCCTGGAGTGCGGTTACCTATAATTCACCCCTCCACTTT	TRBJ1-6	TRBV30	NA	14	NA
CASSGDDRVANYGYTF	TGTGCCAGCAGTGGAGACGACAGGGTGGCCAACTATGGCTACACCTTC	TRBJ1-2	TRBV6-6	NA	16	TRBD1
CASSLLAREQYF	TGTGCCAGCAGTCTACTAGCGCGCGAGCAGTACTTC	TRBJ2-7	TRBV12-3/TRBV12-4	many	12	TRBD2
CASRDGQLNTEAFF	TGTGCCAGCAGGGACGGACAGTTGAACACTGAAGCTTTCTTT	TRBJ1-1	TRBV6-2/TRBV6-3	few	14	NA
CASSQNRDKETQYF	TGTGCCAGCAGCCAAAACCGAGACAAAGAGACCCAGTACTTC	TRBJ2-5	TRBV7-8	NA	14	NA
CASTGFLETQYF	TGCGCCAGCACAGGGTTCTTGGAGACCCAGTACTTC	TRBJ2-5	TRBV5-1	NA	12	NA
CASSPITGNGDEQYF	TGTGCCAGCAGCCCTATAACCGGGAACGGGGACGAGCAGTACTTC	TRBJ2-7	TRBV12-3/TRBV12-4	few	15	NA
CASTLGYRGAFF	TGTGCCAGCACCCTCGGATACAGGGGTGCTTTCTTT	TRBJ1-1	TRBV7-9	many	12	TRBD1
CASSFLRASYGYTF	TGTGCCAGCAGTTTCCTACGGGCCAGCTATGGCTACACCTTC	TRBJ1-2	TRBV12-3/TRBV12-4	NA	14	NA
CASSDRGATNYGYTF	TGTGCCAGCAGTGACAGGGGGGCCACCAACTATGGCTACACCTTC	TRBJ1-2	TRBV2	NA	15	TRBD1
CASSSPGQGSEQFF	TGTGCCAGCAGTTCCCCCGGACAGGGAAGTGAGCAGTTCTTC	TRBJ2-1	TRBV12-3/TRBV12-4	NA	14	TRBD1
CASRSGTGGSETKNIQYF	TGCGCCAGCAGATCAGGGACAGGGGGAAGCGAAACCAAAAACATTCAGTACTTC	TRBJ2-4	TRBV5-1	NA	18	TRBD1
CSAAHEDGYTF	TGCAGCGCCGCCCATGAGGATGGCTACACCTTC	TRBJ1-2	TRBV29-1	few	11	NA
CATSRGGSGRGEQFF	TGTGCCACCAGCAGAGGAGGTAGCGGGAGAGGCGAGCAGTTCTTC	TRBJ2-1	TRBV15	NA	15	TRBD2
CAIGGSEEQYF	TGTGCGATCGGGGGGAGCGAAGAGCAGTACTTC	TRBJ2-7	TRBV28	NA	11	TRBD2
CATKSSSYEQYF	TGTGCCACCAAGAGTAGCTCCTACGAGCAGTACTTC	TRBJ2-7	TRBV10-3	NA	12	NA